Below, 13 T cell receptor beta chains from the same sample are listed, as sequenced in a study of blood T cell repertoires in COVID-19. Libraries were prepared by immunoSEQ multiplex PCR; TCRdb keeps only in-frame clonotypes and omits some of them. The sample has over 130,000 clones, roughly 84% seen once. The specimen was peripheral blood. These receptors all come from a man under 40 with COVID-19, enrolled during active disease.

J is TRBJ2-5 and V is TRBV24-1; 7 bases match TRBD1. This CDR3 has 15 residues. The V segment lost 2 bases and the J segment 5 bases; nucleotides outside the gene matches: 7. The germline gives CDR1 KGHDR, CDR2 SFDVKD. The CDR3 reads CATSDSLQGMETQYF. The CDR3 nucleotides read TGTGCCACCAGTGATTCGCTACAGGGGATGGAGACCCAGTACTTC.

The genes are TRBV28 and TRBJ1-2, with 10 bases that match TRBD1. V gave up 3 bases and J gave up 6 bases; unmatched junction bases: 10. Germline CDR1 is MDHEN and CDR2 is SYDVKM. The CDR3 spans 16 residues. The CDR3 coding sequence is TGTGCCAGCAGTTTGCTTCCGGGACAGGGGCCCAATGGCTACACCTTC. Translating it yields CASSLLPGQGPNGYTF.

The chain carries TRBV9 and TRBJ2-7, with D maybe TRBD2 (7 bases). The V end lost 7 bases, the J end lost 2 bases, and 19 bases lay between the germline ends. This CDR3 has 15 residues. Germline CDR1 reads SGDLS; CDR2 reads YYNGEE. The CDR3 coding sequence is TGTGCCAGCGTAGCCTGGGAGGGGGGAGCCTACGAGCAGTACTTC. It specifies CASVAWEGGAYEQYF.

This CDR3 reads CASSNWQVSSYEQYF. The CDR3 DNA reads as TGTGCCAGCAGCAATTGGCAGGTGAGCTCCTACGAGCAGTACTTC. The chain links TRBV21-1 to TRBJ2-7; the table's D gene call, TRBD1, was not cross checked with the DNA. TRBV21-1 is a pseudogene segment. The CDR3 spans 15 residues.

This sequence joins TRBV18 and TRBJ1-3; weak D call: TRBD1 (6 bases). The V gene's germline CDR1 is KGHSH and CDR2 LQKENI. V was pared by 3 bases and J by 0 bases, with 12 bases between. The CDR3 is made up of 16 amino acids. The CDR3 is CASSPTGSSSGNTIYF. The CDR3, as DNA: TGTGCCAGCTCACCCACAGGGTCAAGCTCTGGAAACACCATATATTTT.

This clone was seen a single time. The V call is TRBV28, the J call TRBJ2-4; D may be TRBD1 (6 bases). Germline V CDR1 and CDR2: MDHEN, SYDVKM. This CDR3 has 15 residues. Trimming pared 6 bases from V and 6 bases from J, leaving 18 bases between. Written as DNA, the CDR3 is TGTGCCAGCAGGTCAACAGGGTTCCCCTTAAACATTCAGTACTTC. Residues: CASRSTGFPLNIQYF.

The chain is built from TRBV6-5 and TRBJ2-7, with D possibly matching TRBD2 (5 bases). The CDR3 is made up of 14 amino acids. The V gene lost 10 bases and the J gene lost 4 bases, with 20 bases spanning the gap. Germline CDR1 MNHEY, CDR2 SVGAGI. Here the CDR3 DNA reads TGTGCCACCATAAGGACGGGATTTTCGTACGAGCAGTACTTC. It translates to CATIRTGFSYEQYF.

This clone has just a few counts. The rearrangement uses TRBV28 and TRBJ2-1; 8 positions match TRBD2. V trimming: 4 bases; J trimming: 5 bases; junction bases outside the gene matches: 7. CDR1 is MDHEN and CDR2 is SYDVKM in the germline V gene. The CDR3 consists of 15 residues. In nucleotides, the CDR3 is TGTGCCAGCAGTTCCCCGGGGGGGACCAACAATGAGCAGTTCTTC. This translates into CASSSPGGTNNEQFF.

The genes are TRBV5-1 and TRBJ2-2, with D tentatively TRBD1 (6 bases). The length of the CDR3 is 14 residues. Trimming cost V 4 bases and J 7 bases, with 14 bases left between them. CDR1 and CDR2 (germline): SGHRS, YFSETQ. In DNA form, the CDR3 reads TGCGCCAGCAGCACAGGGATCGGTGGCGGGGAGCTGTTTTTT. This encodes CASSTGIGGGELFF.

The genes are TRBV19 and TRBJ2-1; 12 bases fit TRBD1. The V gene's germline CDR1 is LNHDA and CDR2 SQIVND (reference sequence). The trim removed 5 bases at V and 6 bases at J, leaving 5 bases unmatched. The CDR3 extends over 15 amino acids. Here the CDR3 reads CASSLGQGALNEQFF. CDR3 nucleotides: TGTGCCAGTAGTCTGGGACAGGGGGCTCTCAATGAGCAGTTCTTC. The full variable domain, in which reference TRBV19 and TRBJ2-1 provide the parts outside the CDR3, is DGGITQSPKYLFRKEGQNVTLSCEQNLNHDAMYWYRQDPGQGLRLIYYSQIVNDFQKGDIAEGYSVSREKKESFPLTVTSAQKNPTAFYLCASSLGQGALNEQFFGPGTRLTVL.

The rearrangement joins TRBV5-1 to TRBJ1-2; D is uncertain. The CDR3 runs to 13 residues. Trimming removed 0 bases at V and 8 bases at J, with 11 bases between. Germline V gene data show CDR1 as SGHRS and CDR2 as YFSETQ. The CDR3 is CASSLAGGGGYTF. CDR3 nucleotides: TGCGCCAGCAGCTTGGCCGGCGGAGGAGGCTACACCTTC.

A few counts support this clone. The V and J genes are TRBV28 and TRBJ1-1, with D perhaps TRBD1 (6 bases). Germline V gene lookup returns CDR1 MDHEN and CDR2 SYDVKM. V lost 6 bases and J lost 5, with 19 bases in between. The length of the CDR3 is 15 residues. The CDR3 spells CASRPILVGGTEAFF. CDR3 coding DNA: TGTGCCAGCAGACCCATTCTCGTAGGGGGAACTGAAGCTTTCTTT.

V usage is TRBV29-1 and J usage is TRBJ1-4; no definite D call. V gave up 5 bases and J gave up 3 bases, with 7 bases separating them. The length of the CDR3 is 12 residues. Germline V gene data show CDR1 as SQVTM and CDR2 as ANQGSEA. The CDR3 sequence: CSVSNSNEKLFF. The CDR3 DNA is TGCAGCGTTTCCAATTCTAATGAAAAACTGTTTTTT.